This passage covers 21 T cell receptor beta chains from one sample sequenced in a study of blood T cells in healthy people across ages. Combining a sample-barcoded 5' primer with a J-beta primer mix, a second PCR ran for roughly 7 to 11 cycles. MiXCR was run by TCRdb on the 5' RACE reads, yielding one entry per CDR3 protein. The repertoire includes about 640,000 distinct CDR3 sequences, about 30% of them detected once, and around 16% sits in the top ten. Sequencing was carried out using blood. Receptors were obtained from an elderly woman in good health.

This clonotype has at least ten counts. The rearrangement links TRBV20-1 to TRBJ1-5; tentative D call: TRBD1 (5 bases). CDR3 length: 14 residues. The V gene lost 0 bases and the J gene lost 3 bases, with 9 bases spanning the gap. Germline lookup yields CDR1 DFQATT and CDR2 SNEGSKA (reference sequence). The CDR3 sequence: CSARDWDPNQPQHF. DNA for the CDR3: TGCAGTGCTAGAGATTGGGACCCCAATCAGCCCCAGCATTTT.

V and J are TRBV20-1 and TRBJ2-1; possible D gene TRBD1, 5 bases. CDR1 DFQATT and CDR2 SNEGSKA come from the germline V gene (reference sequence). The CDR3 is made up of 15 amino acids. Trimming stripped 6 bases from V and 7 bases from J, with 22 bases between. This CDR3 reads CSATGWGIIENEQFF. CDR3 nucleotides: TGCAGTGCCACAGGTTGGGGAATCATAGAGAATGAGCAGTTCTTC.

Of note for this clonotype: Since a much larger clone is just one base distant, this may be a read error. The chain links TRBV5-1 to TRBJ1-4; TRBD1 is a possible D gene (5 bases). CDR1 and CDR2 (germline): SGHRS, YFSETQ. The CDR3 consists of 14 residues. DNA of the CDR3: TGCGCCAGCAGCTGGGGCGTTAGCAATGAAAAACGGTTTTTT. It encodes CASSWGVSNEKRFF.

CDR3 coding DNA: TGCAGTGCTTTTCCTCCCAGTTCTGAGACCCAGTTCTTC. It translates to CSAFPPSSETQFF. This rearrangement joins TRBV20-1 to TRBJ2-1; no clear D gene. Germline CDR1 DFQATT, CDR2 SNEGSKA (reference sequence). The CDR3 extends over 13 amino acids. V lost 5 bases to trimming and J lost 13 bases, with 21 bases between them.

Here the CDR3 reads CAISEGTSGALGYTQYF. CDR3 sequence (DNA): TGTGCCATCAGTGAGGGGACTAGCGGGGCCTTGGGGTATACGCAGTATTTT. The V call is TRBV10-3, the J call TRBJ2-3; TRBD2 matches 13 bases. The ends lost 2 bases at V and 7 bases at J; junction bases unmatched: 9. The CDR3 extends over 17 amino acids. CDR1 and CDR2 (germline): ENHRY, SYGVKD.

This clonotype was seen ten or more times. CDR3 nucleotides: TGTGCCAGCAGCTTAGCGGGACTAGCGGGGGCCTACAATGAGCAGTTCTTC. Translating gives CASSLAGLAGAYNEQFF. The chain carries TRBV7-2 and TRBJ2-1; the match to TRBD2 covers 14 bases. V lost 0 bases, J lost 2 bases, and 0 bases stayed unmatched. The germline V gene encodes CDR1 SGHTA and CDR2 FQGNSA. This CDR3 has 17 amino acids.

This clonotype occurred many times. A much bigger clone sits one base away, suggesting this may be a read error. The chain has TRBV20-1 and TRBJ2-5, with D possibly being TRBD1 (5 bases). The germline gives CDR1 DFQATT, CDR2 SNEGSKA (reference sequence). The V end lost 1 base, the J end lost 11 bases, and 20 bases lay between the germline ends. CDR3 size: 14 residues. In DNA, the CDR3 is TGCAGTGCTAGAGGTAGGACAAATCCGAATGAGCAGTACTTC. Translated, it gives CSARGRTNPNEQYF.

This clonotype has ten or more counts. The junction does not match germline at one end; this may be a read error. The V call is TRBV27, the J call TRBJ1-6; no firm D call. The CDR3 consists of 13 residues. CDR1 and CDR2 (germline): MNHEY, SMNVEV (reference sequence). The CDR3 loop reads CASSSSSNSPLHF. Here the CDR3 DNA reads TGTGCCAGCAGTTCTTCCTCTAATTCACCCCTCCACTTT.

This clonotype was seen a few times. The chain couples TRBV5-4 to TRBJ2-5, with 10 bases aligning to TRBD2. Germline CDR1 SGHNT, CDR2 YYREEE (reference sequence). CDR3 length: 15 residues. With V trimmed by 9 bases and J by 11 bases, 19 bases remained unmatched. In nucleotides, the CDR3 is TGTGCCACTATAAACCGGACTAGCGGTTACAATGAGCAGTACTTC. Translation: CATINRTSGYNEQYF.

This clonotype came up a few times. J is TRBJ2-1 and V is TRBV28; D remains unclear. This CDR3 spans 13 amino acids. The V end was cut by 2 bases, the J end by 3 bases, with 5 bases between. Germline V gene sequence: CDR1 MDHEN, CDR2 SYDVKM. DNA of the CDR3: TGTGCCAGCAGTTTACAGAACTACAATGAGCAGTTCTTC. Its protein product is CASSLQNYNEQFF.

This clonotype showed up many times. The chain has TRBV12-3 or TRBV12-4 and TRBJ1-5; TRBD1 aligns across 8 bases. V shed 2 bases and J 2 bases; nucleotides not matched to a gene: 8. This CDR3 has 17 residues. This CDR3 is CASSLRRTGGGNQPQHF. CDR3 DNA sequence: TGTGCCAGCAGTTTACGTAGAACAGGGGGAGGCAATCAGCCCCAGCATTTT.

This chain links TRBV18 with TRBJ1-2; 9 nucleotides match TRBD1. Germline trimming cut 3 bases from V and 8 bases from J; bases unmatched to any gene: 10. The CDR3 covers 15 residues. CDR1 and CDR2 (germline): KGHSH, LQKENI. The CDR3 nucleotides read TGTGCCAGCTCACCGGGGACAGGGCGTTATCAGGGCTACACCTTC. Translated: CASSPGTGRYQGYTF.

This clonotype was recorded at least ten times. The chain carries TRBV29-1 and TRBJ1-2; no firm D call. This CDR3 region has 13 residues. V shed 3 bases and J shed 2 bases, with 10 bases lying between them. The germline V gene has CDR1 SQVTM and CDR2 ANQGSEA. The DNA of the CDR3 is TGCAGCGTTGATAGCGGCCAGAACTATGGCTACACCTTC. Its translation is CSVDSGQNYGYTF.

The chain recombines TRBV7-2 with TRBJ2-1; possibly TRBD2 for D (6 bases). Germline CDR1 is SGHTA and CDR2 is FQGNSA. V was pared by 5 bases and J by 10 bases, with 30 bases between. The CDR3 spans 18 residues. Here the CDR3 DNA reads TGTGCCAGCAGCCTAAGCATACCCCGGCGGGGACCCACCTACGAGCAGTTCTTC. This encodes CASSLSIPRRGPTYEQFF.

This clonotype was picked up many times. This chain links TRBV5-1 with TRBJ2-1, with 8 bases matching TRBD2. Germline CDR1 SGHRS, CDR2 YFSETQ. Trimming at V came to 0 bases and at J to 3 bases, leaving 5 bases not matched to a gene. There are 16 residues in the CDR3. The CDR3 sequence: CASSLVISGNYNEQFF. CDR3 DNA: TGCGCCAGCAGCTTGGTGATTAGCGGGAACTACAATGAGCAGTTCTTC.

The V call is TRBV7-9, the J call TRBJ2-1; the match to TRBD2 covers 10 bases. Germline CDR1 and CDR2: SEHNR and FQNEAQ (reference sequence). CDR3 length: 16 residues. With 1 base clipped from V and 8 bases from J, the junction kept 8 bases outside the gene matches. The CDR3 region is CASSLGALAGVHEQFF. CDR3 DNA: TGTGCCAGCAGCTTAGGAGCGCTAGCGGGAGTACATGAGCAGTTCTTC.

This rearrangement joins TRBV7-9 to TRBJ1-5, with D tentatively TRBD1 (6 bases). The CDR3 extends over 16 amino acids. CDR1 and CDR2 (germline): SEHNR, FQNEAQ (reference sequence). Trimming cost V 3 bases and J 4 bases, with 16 bases left between them. This CDR3 reads CASSFVGEGGNQPQHF. The CDR3 region has the DNA TGTGCCAGCAGCTTTGTGGGGGAAGGGGGTAATCAGCCCCAGCATTTT. The variable domain in full, with the rest retrieved from reference TRBV7-9 and TRBJ1-5, is DTGVSQNPRHKITKRGQNVTFRCDPISEHNRLYWYRQTLGQGPEFLTYFQNEAQLEKSRLLSDRFSAERPKGSFSTLEIQRTEQGDSAMYLCASSFVGEGGNQPQHFGDGTRLSIL.

The chain carries TRBV5-6 and TRBJ2-3; tentative D call: TRBD2 (6 bases). CDR1 is SGHDT, CDR2 YYEEEE, per germline. The CDR3 has 16 residues. The V end was cut by 1 base, the J end by 3 bases, with 15 bases between. This chain's CDR3 is CASSLRLARGTDTQYF. Written as DNA, the CDR3 is TGTGCCAGCAGCTTGAGGCTAGCGAGGGGAACAGATACGCAGTATTTT.

At least ten counts were recorded for this clonotype. The gene calls are TRBV29-1 and TRBJ1-1, with unresolved D. This CDR3 spans 11 amino acids. The germline CDR1 and CDR2 sequences are SQVTM and ANQGSEA. Trimming took 4 bases from V and 7 from J, leaving 10 bases between them. CDR3 sequence reads: CSVGGSGEAFF. The CDR3 bases are TGCAGCGTTGGCGGAAGTGGTGAAGCTTTCTTT.

At least ten counts were recorded for this clonotype. The chain carries TRBV7-3 and TRBJ2-1, with D unresolved. V dropped 5 bases and J dropped 9 bases, with 14 bases sitting between them. CDR3 length: 13 amino acids. The germline CDR1 and CDR2 sequences are SGHTA and FQGTGA. The CDR3 region is CASSAVVIGEQFF. The CDR3 coding sequence is TGTGCCAGCAGCGCCGTTGTAATTGGTGAGCAGTTCTTC.

This clonotype was observed at least ten times. The rearrangement joins TRBV20-1 to TRBJ1-6; TRBD1 agrees at 8 bases. CDR3 length: 14 residues. Trimming removed 6 bases from V and 10 bases from J; junction bases left unmatched: 11. Germline CDR1 and CDR2: DFQATT and SNEGSKA (reference sequence). The CDR3 here is CSALPRQGSSPLHF. Written as DNA, the CDR3 is TGCAGTGCACTCCCCCGACAGGGGAGCTCACCCCTCCACTTT.